Reported below is one TCR beta chain. This clonotype appeared many times. Its target antigen remains unknown. Qualities for individual bases were not recorded, and no much larger clone is one base off. The CDR3 runs 12 amino acids, cysteine and phenylalanine included. This entry keeps only the CDR3 DNA: 36 bases, framed from base 1. Trimming at the junction amounts to 2 bases on V and 8 bases on J, and the germline ends lie 7 bases apart. CDR1 is given as MNHEY and CDR2 as SVGEGT, both from the germline V gene. This sample is part of a study of early T cells in non-severe SARS-CoV-2 infection (dated by TCRdb to the early 2020s). With respect to the entire study: Bulk RNA from unsorted whole blood was used for TCR sequencing, so alpha and beta chains could not be paired.

Receptors were amplified or captured by 5' RACE. Sequencing instrument: NextSeq 500. Unique molecular identifiers were attached to individual cDNA molecules in the TCR library protocol so that sequencing error and PCR bias could be corrected. Both TCR alpha and beta chains were sequenced, and tight co-correlation was observed between alpha and beta sequence abundances in each sample. Processing in the source paper ran as follows. Decombinator V4 was used to perform V gene, J gene and CDR3 annotation of TCR sequences. Expanded TCRs were defined as changing significantly between any two time points under a Poisson model with p below 0.0001. TCR abundances were normalised to the total number of TCRs sequenced per sample and expressed as counts per million. TRAV1-2 paired with TRAJ12, TRAJ20 or TRAJ33 defined MAIT TCRs, while TRAV10 paired with TRAJ18 defined iNKT TCRs. VDJdb, accessed on 1 November 2021, was searched for TCRs annotated for CMV, EBV and SARS-CoV-2, and TCRs annotated for more than one antigen were excluded. The public reads were reanalyzed by TCRdb: fastp trimming at Q25, MiXCR alignment, in-frame beta chains only. A single entry per CDR3 protein holds the most common genes and DNA from its merged rows. The V and J calls were determined by TCRdb, not by the authors. Recorded for this sample are 55,000 to 85,000 distinct CDR3 sequences; approximately 14% of them occurred a single time. Together, the top ten hold over 13% of the sample.

Set within a cohort of healthcare workers in London, UK, this nested case-control study involved weekly PCR testing of nasopharyngeal swabs along with blood sampling. Healthcare workers were recruited between 23 and 31 March 2020, during the week of the UK lockdown, and were followed weekly for up to roughly 15 weeks. Results and caveats for the whole study, not just this receptor: Matching against VDJdb was skewed toward anti-spike CD8 responses, likely underestimated virus-specific expansions, and missed private and CD4 specificities.

This sequence was found in an adult who was a healthcare worker with PCR-confirmed SARS-CoV-2 infection or an uninfected control (not recorded which). Sequencing was carried out using whole blood. Recombination connected TRBV6-2 or TRBV6-3 to TRBJ2-1; the D gene cannot be named for sure. In nucleotides, the sequence is TGTGCCAGCAGTTACGTCTTGGATGAGCAGTTCTTC. Translated, this is CASSYVLDEQFF.